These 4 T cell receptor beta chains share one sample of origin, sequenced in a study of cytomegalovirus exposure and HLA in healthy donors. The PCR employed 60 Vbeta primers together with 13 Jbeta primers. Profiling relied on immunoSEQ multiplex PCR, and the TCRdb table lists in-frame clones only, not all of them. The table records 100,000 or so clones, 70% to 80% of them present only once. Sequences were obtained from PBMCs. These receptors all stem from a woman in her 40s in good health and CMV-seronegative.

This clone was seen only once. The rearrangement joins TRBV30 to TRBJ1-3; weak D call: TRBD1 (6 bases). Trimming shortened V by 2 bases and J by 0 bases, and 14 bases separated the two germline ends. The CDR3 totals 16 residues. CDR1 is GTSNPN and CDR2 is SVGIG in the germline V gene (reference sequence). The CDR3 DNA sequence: TGTGCCTGGAGTCCCGGGGGGGCGCTCTCTGGAAACACCATATATTTT. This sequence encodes CAWSPGGALSGNTIYF. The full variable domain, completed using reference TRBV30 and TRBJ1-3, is SQTIHQWPATLVQPVGSPLSLECTVEGTSNPNLYWYRQAAGRGLQLLFYSVGIGQISSEVPQNLSASRPQDRQFILSSKKLLLSDSGFYLCAWSPGGALSGNTIYFGEGSWLTVV.

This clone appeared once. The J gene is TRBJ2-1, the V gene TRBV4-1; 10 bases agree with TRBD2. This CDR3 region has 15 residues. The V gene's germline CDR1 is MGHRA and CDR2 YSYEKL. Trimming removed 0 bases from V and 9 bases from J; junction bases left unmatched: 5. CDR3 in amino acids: CASSQDGTSGTEQFF. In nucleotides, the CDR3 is TGCGCCAGCAGCCAAGATGGTACTAGCGGGACTGAGCAGTTCTTC.

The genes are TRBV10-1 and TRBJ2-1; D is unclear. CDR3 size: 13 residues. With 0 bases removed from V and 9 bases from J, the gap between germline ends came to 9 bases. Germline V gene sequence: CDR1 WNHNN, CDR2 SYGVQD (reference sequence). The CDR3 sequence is CASSESARPEQFF. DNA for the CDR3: TGCGCCAGCAGTGAGTCTGCTAGGCCTGAGCAGTTCTTC.

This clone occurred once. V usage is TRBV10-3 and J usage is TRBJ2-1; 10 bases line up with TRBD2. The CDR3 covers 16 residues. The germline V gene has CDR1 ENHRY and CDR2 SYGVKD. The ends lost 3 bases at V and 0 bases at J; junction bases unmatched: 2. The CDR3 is CAISDPSGGSYNEQFF. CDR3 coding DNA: TGTGCCATCAGTGACCCTAGCGGGGGCTCCTACAATGAGCAGTTCTTC.